This entry lists 29 T cell receptor beta chains sequenced from one sample in a study of blood T cell repertoires in COVID-19. TCRdb keeps only in-frame clones here, not all; method: immunoSEQ multiplex PCR. The sample lists under 300,000 clones; 70% to 90% were seen once. Sequenced: PBMCs or T cells enriched from blood (not recorded which). All receptors derive from a woman aged 45-65 years who had recovered from COVID-19.

This sequence joins TRBV5-1 and TRBJ2-1; 7 bases map to TRBD2. Losses at the gene ends were 3 bases for V and 6 bases for J; bases not matched to a gene: 6. The CDR3 sequence is 14 residues long. Germline-derived CDR1 and CDR2 are SGHRS and YFSETQ. The CDR3 DNA reads as TGCGCCAGCAGCTCCCGACTAGCTAGCAATGAGCAGTTCTTC. Protein sequence: CASSSRLASNEQFF.

The chain couples TRBV4-1 to TRBJ1-5; D is perhaps TRBD1 (6 bases). V was pared by 0 bases and J by 6 bases, with 12 bases between. CDR1 and CDR2 (germline): MGHRA, YSYEKL. CDR3 length: 15 residues. DNA for the CDR3: TGCGCCAGCAGCCAAGACAGTAGGGGGAGTCAGCCCCAGCATTTT. Translated, it gives CASSQDSRGSQPQHF.

The chain links TRBV7-9 to TRBJ1-1; 8 bases agree with TRBD1. V lost 5 bases and J lost 4; bases outside the gene matches: 6. The germline V gene encodes CDR1 SEHNR and CDR2 FQNEAQ (reference sequence). The CDR3 runs 14 residues. The DNA for the CDR3 is TGTGCCAGCAGCCGAGACAGGGGTTTCACTGAAGCTTTCTTT. The encoded protein is CASSRDRGFTEAFF.

The CDR3 loop is CASSIFAGGGDTQYF. For the CDR3, the DNA is TGTGCCAGTAGTATATTTGCGGGAGGCGGAGATACGCAGTATTTT. The V gene is TRBV19, the J gene TRBJ2-3, with 8 bases fitting TRBD2. CDR1 LNHDA and CDR2 SQIVND come from the germline V gene (reference sequence). The CDR3 covers 15 residues. V shed 2 bases and J 5 bases; nucleotides not matched to a gene: 6.

The table lists this clone with a count of one. The genes are TRBV7-9 and TRBJ1-3; 7 positions match TRBD1. The CDR3 is 14 residues long. The trim removed 2 bases at V and 4 bases at J, leaving 2 bases unmatched. CDR1 SEHNR and CDR2 FQNEAQ come from the germline V gene (reference sequence). In DNA form, the CDR3 reads TGTGCCAGCAGCTTAAGGGGGCGCGGAAACACCATATATTTT. This codes for CASSLRGRGNTIYF.

This clone was counted a single time. The chain couples TRBV10-3 to TRBJ2-1; TRBD1 matches at 7 bases. CDR1 is ENHRY and CDR2 is SYGVKD in the germline V gene. V gave up 10 bases and J gave up 6 bases; unmatched junction bases: 9. The CDR3 has 13 amino acids. The CDR3 is CATARDRSNEQFF. The CDR3 nucleotides read TGTGCCACCGCCCGGGACAGAAGCAATGAGCAGTTCTTC.

The chain employs TRBV6-5 and TRBJ2-7; D is unresolved. V lost 0 bases, J lost 6 bases, and 9 bases lay in between. Germline CDR1 MNHEY, CDR2 SVGAGI. The CDR3 contains 13 residues. CDR3 in DNA: TGTGCCAGCAGTTACTCCCCCGTCGGCGAGCAGTACTTC. Its translation is CASSYSPVGEQYF.

This clone was counted between two and nine times. The chain is built from TRBV24-1 and TRBJ1-5; 9 bases align to TRBD1. Germline-derived CDR1 and CDR2 are KGHDR and SFDVKD. CDR3 length equals 14 residues. After removal of 9 bases from V and 3 bases from J, the junction contained 5 bases not matched to a gene. For the CDR3, the DNA is TGTGCCACCGGAGGACAGGGGCCCAATCAGCCCCAGCATTTT. Residues: CATGGQGPNQPQHF.

The gene calls are TRBV5-5 and TRBJ1-2, with TRBD1 matching over 8 bases. Trimming cost V 0 bases and J 3 bases; bases outside gene matches: 4. The CDR3 totals 15 residues. The germline gives CDR1 SGHKS, CDR2 YYEKEE (reference sequence). The CDR3 nucleotides read TGTGCCAGCAGCTTGGAAGGACAGGGCGACTATGGCTACACCTTC. Translation gives CASSLEGQGDYGYTF.

This clone was counted between two and nine times. V is TRBV30 and J is TRBJ1-1; no firm D call. CDR3 length: 12 amino acids. Germline assignment: CDR1 GTSNPN and CDR2 SVGIG (reference sequence). V shed 2 bases and J shed 4 bases, with 8 bases lying between them. CDR3 coding DNA: TGTGCCTGGAGTCGTGAGAGCACTGAAGCTTTCTTT. This encodes CAWSRESTEAFF.

The V and J genes are TRBV12-3 or TRBV12-4 and TRBJ2-3, with D maybe TRBD2 (6 bases). The CDR3 consists of 13 residues. The V gene lost 6 bases and the J gene lost 3 bases, with 10 bases spanning the gap. The CDR3 DNA is TGTGCCAGCAGGGCGGGGTATACAGATACGCAGTATTTT. Its translation is CASRAGYTDTQYF.

The chain combines TRBV6-4 with TRBJ1-6, with 7 positions matching TRBD1. This CDR3 contains 14 residues. The germline gives CDR1 MRHNA, CDR2 SNTAGT. After removal of 4 bases from V and 10 bases from J, the junction contained 7 bases not matched to a gene. CDR3 in amino acids: CASSARQGQSPLHF. Here the CDR3 DNA reads TGTGCCAGCAGTGCCAGACAGGGACAGTCACCCCTCCACTTT.

The chain combines TRBV9 with TRBJ2-3, with a possible D match to TRBD1 (6 bases). Germline V gene lookup returns CDR1 SGDLS and CDR2 YYNGEE. V lost 4 bases, J lost 6 bases, and 12 bases lay in between. The CDR3 is 13 residues long. CDR3 DNA: TGTGCCAGCAGCTCACAGGGTGGGGATACGCAGTATTTT. Encoded protein: CASSSQGGDTQYF.

In DNA, the CDR3 is TGCGCCAGCAGCTTGAATGGAAGGGGGGGCGGAAACACCATATATTTT. Residues: CASSLNGRGGGNTIYF. V usage is TRBV5-1 and J usage is TRBJ1-3; a weak D match, TRBD1 (6 bases). CDR3 length equals 16 residues. CDR1 is SGHRS, CDR2 YFSETQ, per germline. With 1 base removed from V and 4 bases from J, the gap between germline ends came to 15 bases.

The count of this clone is one. The chain joins TRBV5-6 to TRBJ2-1; 10 bases align to TRBD2. Per the germline V gene, CDR1 is SGHDT and CDR2 is YYEEEE. CDR3 length equals 15 residues. With V trimmed by 0 bases and J by 4 bases, 1 base remained unmatched. The CDR3: CASSLELAGYNEQFF. The CDR3 DNA reads TGTGCCAGCAGCTTGGAACTAGCGGGATACAATGAGCAGTTCTTC.

V gene TRBV2 combines with J gene TRBJ2-7; D unclear. The V gene lost 1 base and the J gene lost 2 bases, with 9 bases spanning the gap. Germline V gene lookup returns CDR1 SNHLY and CDR2 FYNNEI. The CDR3 loop spans 14 amino acids. CDR3 in DNA: TGTGCCAGCAGTGAAGTCGGTTTTGCCTACGAGCAGTACTTC. This translates into CASSEVGFAYEQYF. Full variable domain (outside the CDR3, taken from reference TRBV2 and TRBJ2-7): EPEVTQTPSHQVTQMGQEVILRCVPISNHLYFYWYRQILGQKVEFLVSFYNNEISEKSEIFDDQFSVERPDGSNFTLKIRSTKLEDSAMYFCASSEVGFAYEQYFGPGTRLTVT.

In DNA, the CDR3 is TGTGCCAGTAGTATCGAGCCGGGACAGGGCGATCAGCCCCAGCATTTT. Residues: CASSIEPGQGDQPQHF. The chain has TRBV19 and TRBJ1-5, with 9 bases aligning to TRBD1. The V segment lost 3 bases and the J segment 5 bases; nucleotides outside the gene matches: 8. The CDR3 is 16 residues long. Germline V CDR1 and CDR2: LNHDA, SQIVND (reference sequence).

The CDR3 region is CASSVSRLKRARVLDGYTF. The CDR3, as DNA: TGTGCCAGCAGCGTTTCCCGGCTCAAGAGGGCCCGGGTTTTGGATGGCTACACCTTC. The rearrangement uses TRBV9 and TRBJ1-2, with unresolved D. The germline CDR1 and CDR2 sequences are SGDLS and YYNGEE. Trimming removed 2 bases from V and 6 bases from J, with 29 bases in between. The CDR3 has 19 amino acids.

The chain is built from TRBV3-1 (or the pseudogene TRBV3-2) and TRBJ2-1; TRBD2 agrees at 8 bases. V was clipped by 3 bases and J by 12 bases; unmatched bases: 7. Germline V gene data show CDR1 as LGHDT and CDR2 as YNNKEL (reference sequence). The CDR3 runs to 13 residues. The CDR3 coding sequence is TGTGCCAGCAGCCACCCTCGGGGGGGGACGCAGTTCTTC. Protein product: CASSHPRGGTQFF.

The chain couples TRBV5-1 to TRBJ2-1; D is possibly TRBD2 (7 bases). The CDR3 runs to 13 residues. Germline CDR1 and CDR2: SGHRS and YFSETQ. V lost 4 bases and J 8 bases, leaving 13 bases between the germline ends. This chain's CDR3 is CASSLSGGDEQFF. CDR3 in DNA: TGCGCCAGCAGCCTGTCGGGGGGCGATGAGCAGTTCTTC.

The table lists this clone with a count of one. The V call is TRBV6-5, the J call TRBJ1-1; D not resolved. V was shortened by 5 bases and J by 3 bases, with 13 bases between the two germline ends. CDR1 MNHEY and CDR2 SVGAGI come from the germline V gene. The CDR3 loop spans 14 amino acids. This chain's CDR3 is CASSLRHSDTEAFF. DNA for the CDR3: TGTGCCAGCAGTCTCCGACATTCAGACACTGAAGCTTTCTTT.

V usage is TRBV7-9 and J usage is TRBJ1-5; D ambiguous. V was trimmed by 3 bases and J by 4 bases, leaving 4 bases between them. Germline lookup yields CDR1 SEHNR and CDR2 FQNEAQ (reference sequence). The CDR3 has 12 residues. The CDR3 nucleotides read TGTGCCAGCAGCTTGGAGAATCAGCCCCAGCATTTT. This encodes CASSLENQPQHF.

V usage is TRBV28 and J usage is TRBJ2-7; 7 positions agree with TRBD1. Germline CDR1 reads MDHEN; CDR2 reads SYDVKM. V lost 5 bases to trimming and J lost 0 bases; unmatched junction nucleotides: 7. The CDR3 spans 15 residues. CDR3 in DNA: TGTGCCAGCAGTGGTTTCGGGACAGTCTCCTACGAGCAGTACTTC. This sequence encodes CASSGFGTVSYEQYF.

The J gene is TRBJ1-2, the V gene TRBV5-1; D call uncertain. Germline CDR1 reads SGHRS; CDR2 reads YFSETQ. With 9 bases removed from V and 6 bases from J, the gap between germline ends came to 15 bases. The CDR3 runs to 12 residues. The CDR3 sequence is CATRDNGDGYTF. CDR3 nucleotides: TGCGCCACCAGAGACAACGGCGATGGCTACACCTTC.

This clone was seen a handful of times. The rearrangement joins TRBV27 to TRBJ2-3, with D possibly being TRBD2 (5 bases). The CDR3 has 14 amino acids. Trimming took 3 bases from V and 6 from J, leaving 13 bases between them. Germline CDR1 reads MNHEY; CDR2 reads SMNVEV (reference sequence). CDR3: CASSFGAGSDTQYF. In DNA form, the CDR3 reads TGTGCCAGCAGTTTCGGTGCGGGTAGCGATACGCAGTATTTT.

This chain's CDR3 is CASTIMGQTQAQYF. The CDR3 DNA reads TGTGCCAGCACCATAATGGGACAGACCCAGGCCCAGTACTTC. The J gene is TRBJ2-5, the V gene TRBV6-6; TRBD1 matches at 7 bases. The CDR3 totals 14 residues. The V gene's germline CDR1 is MNHNY and CDR2 SVGAGI (reference sequence). Trimming removed 7 bases from V and 9 bases from J; junction bases left unmatched: 14.

The V and J genes are TRBV27 and TRBJ2-2; D remains unclear. The CDR3 totals 13 residues. V shed 4 bases and J shed 2 bases, with 5 bases lying between them. CDR1 MNHEY and CDR2 SMNVEV come from the germline V gene (reference sequence). The CDR3 region is CASSSENTGELFF. The CDR3, as DNA: TGTGCCAGCAGTTCAGAAAACACCGGGGAGCTGTTTTTT.

The chain couples TRBV27 to TRBJ2-2, with 9 bases lining up with TRBD2. This CDR3 comprises 16 residues. The J segment lost 1 base and the V segment lost 3 bases, leaving 3 bases of the junction unmatched. Germline V gene lookup returns CDR1 MNHEY and CDR2 SMNVEV (reference sequence). CDR3 sequence reads: CASSFAGGKNTGELFF. The CDR3 nucleotides are TGTGCCAGCAGTTTTGCGGGAGGGAAGAACACCGGGGAGCTGTTTTTT.

The chain recombines TRBV5-1 with TRBJ2-7; 11 bases are shared with TRBD2. CDR1 is SGHRS, CDR2 YFSETQ, per germline. This CDR3 is built from 15 residues. Losses at the gene ends were 4 bases for V and 0 bases for J; bases not matched to a gene: 3. The CDR3 bases are TGCGCCAGCAGCACCGGACTAGCGGGCTCCTACGAGCAGTACTTC. Its protein product is CASSTGLAGSYEQYF.